The 11 T cell receptor beta chains below were found in one sample sequenced in a study of cytomegalovirus exposure and HLA in healthy donors. In the PCR, 60 Vbeta and 13 Jbeta primers were used. The method was immunoSEQ multiplex PCR; TCRdb's version includes in-frame clones alone and lacks a portion of them. The data show around 180,000 clones, roughly 84% seen once. Material: PBMCs. These receptors were collected from a girl under three years old in good health and CMV-seronegative.

V and J are TRBV9 and TRBJ2-2, with 7 nucleotides matching TRBD1. The V gene's germline CDR1 is SGDLS and CDR2 YYNGEE. The CDR3 length is 17 residues. V was clipped by 2 bases and J by 1 base; unmatched bases: 8. CDR3 in amino acids: CASSVLGQDLNTGELFF. The CDR3 nucleotides read TGTGCCAGCAGCGTCTTAGGACAGGATCTGAACACCGGGGAGCTGTTTTTT.

The chain couples TRBV2 to TRBJ1-6, with 7 positions matching TRBD1. The CDR3 totals 14 residues. Trimming took 4 bases from V and 7 from J; bases not matched to a gene: 4. Germline CDR1 SNHLY, CDR2 FYNNEI. As DNA, the CDR3 is TGTGCCAGCAGTGGCAGGGGGAGCAATTCACCCCTCCACTTT. It codes for CASSGRGSNSPLHF.

The chain joins TRBV7-3 to TRBJ2-3; a possible D gene is TRBD2 (7 bases). V gave up 3 bases and J gave up 5 bases, with 12 bases separating them. CDR1 is SGHTA and CDR2 is FQGTGA in the germline V gene. The CDR3 covers 14 residues. CDR3 nucleotide sequence: TGTGCCAGCAGCTTGGGGGGGGCAGAAGATACGCAGTATTTT. It translates to CASSLGGAEDTQYF. The full variable domain, in which reference TRBV7-3 and TRBJ2-3 provide the parts outside the CDR3, is GAGVSQTPSNKVTEKGKYVELRCDPISGHTALYWYRQSLGQGPEFLIYFQGTGAADDSGLPNDRFFAVRPEGSVSTLKIQRTERGDSAVYLCASSLGGAEDTQYFGPGTRLTVL.

This chain joins TRBV19 and TRBJ1-5; TRBD1 matches at 8 bases. Per the germline V gene, CDR1 is LNHDA and CDR2 is SQIVND (reference sequence). CDR3 length equals 17 residues. Losses at the gene ends were 8 bases for V and 0 bases for J; bases not matched to a gene: 12. In nucleotides, the CDR3 is TGTGCCAGTGAGGAGGGGGGACAGGCCTATAGCAATCAGCCCCAGCATTTT. It encodes CASEEGGQAYSNQPQHF.

This chain joins TRBV7-8 and TRBJ2-5; TRBD2 agrees at 7 bases. The CDR3 totals 15 residues. J was trimmed by 5 bases and V by 5 bases; bases with no gene match: 11. Germline V gene sequence: CDR1 SGHVS, CDR2 FQNEAQ. Here the CDR3 reads CASSPSSGVWETQYF. The CDR3 nucleotides are TGTGCCAGCAGCCCCTCCAGCGGGGTGTGGGAGACCCAGTACTTC. The full variable domain, its missing parts supplied by reference TRBV7-8 and TRBJ2-5, is GAGVSQSPRYKVAKRGQDVALRCDPISGHVSLFWYQQALGQGPEFLTYFQNEAQLDKSGLPSDRFFAERPEGSVSTLKIQRTQQEDSAVYLCASSPSSGVWETQYFGPGTRLLVL.

This chain joins TRBV7-2 and TRBJ2-1; 14 bases map to TRBD2. Germline V gene lookup returns CDR1 SGHTA and CDR2 FQGNSA. V gave up 1 base and J gave up 3 bases; unmatched junction bases: 5. The CDR3 is 18 residues long. CDR3 DNA sequence: TGTGCCAGCAGCTTAGAGGGGACTAGCGGGAGATTCTACAATGAGCAGTTCTTC. As protein: CASSLEGTSGRFYNEQFF.

The chain uses TRBV4-1 and TRBJ2-5; 8 positions agree with TRBD1. The end of the DNA is better explained by TRBJ2-7, so the J call may be wrong. The CDR3 runs 18 residues. The germline V gene has CDR1 MGHRA and CDR2 YSYEKL. The CDR3 protein is CASSQDPGRTGSSYEQYF. In nucleotides, the CDR3 is TGCGCCAGCAGCCAAGACCCCGGTAGGACAGGGTCCTCCTACGAGCAGTACTTC.

This chain connects TRBV30 to TRBJ2-1, with D possibly matching TRBD2 (6 bases). V gave up 1 base and J gave up 5 bases, with 12 bases separating them. Per germline, CDR1 GTSNPN and CDR2 SVGIG (reference sequence). CDR3 size: 14 residues. CDR3 DNA: TGTGCCTGGAGTGGGCGGGGATCCCACAATGAGCAGTTCTTC. Its translation: CAWSGRGSHNEQFF.

This clone was recorded only once. This chain uses TRBV15 with TRBJ2-5; TRBD2 matches at 7 bases. This CDR3 has 17 residues. Germline V gene lookup returns CDR1 LNHNV and CDR2 YYDKDF (reference sequence). V was pared by 2 bases and J by 2 bases, with 11 bases of the junction left unmatched. The CDR3 DNA reads TGTGCCACCAGCAGATTATGGGAACCGGGACTACAAGAGACCCAGTACTTC. Protein sequence: CATSRLWEPGLQETQYF.

The chain is built from TRBV27 and TRBJ1-2; D is unresolved. The CDR3 is 15 amino acids. Trimming removed 6 bases from V and 2 bases from J, with 16 bases in between. Germline V CDR1 and CDR2: MNHEY, SMNVEV (reference sequence). CDR3 DNA sequence: TGTGCCAGCAGGGAGACCAGTTCCGTGAACTATGGCTACACCTTC. It codes for CASRETSSVNYGYTF.

The chain recombines TRBV4-2 with TRBJ2-5, with 9 bases aligning to TRBD1. Trimming at V came to 4 bases and at J to 2 bases, leaving 2 bases not matched to a gene. Germline V gene data show CDR1 as LGHNA and CDR2 as YNFKEQ. The CDR3 length is 14 residues. CDR3: CASSLDRGQETQYF. In DNA, the CDR3 is TGTGCCAGCAGCCTAGACAGGGGGCAAGAGACCCAGTACTTC.